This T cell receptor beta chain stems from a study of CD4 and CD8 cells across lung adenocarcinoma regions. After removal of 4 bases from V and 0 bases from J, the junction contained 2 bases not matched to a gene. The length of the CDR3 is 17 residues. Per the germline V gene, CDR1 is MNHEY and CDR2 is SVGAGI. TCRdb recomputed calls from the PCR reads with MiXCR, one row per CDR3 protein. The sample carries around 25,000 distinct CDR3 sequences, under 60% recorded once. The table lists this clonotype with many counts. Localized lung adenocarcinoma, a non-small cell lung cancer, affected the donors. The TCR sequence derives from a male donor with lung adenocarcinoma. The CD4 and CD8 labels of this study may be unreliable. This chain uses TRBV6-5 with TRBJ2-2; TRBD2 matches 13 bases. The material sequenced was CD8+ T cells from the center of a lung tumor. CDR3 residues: CASSSGTSGANTGELFF. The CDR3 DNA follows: TGTGCCAGCAGTTCCGGGACTAGCGGGGCGAACACCGGGGAGCTGTTTTTT.